The source of this T cell receptor beta chain is a study of blood T cell repertoires in COVID-19. Looking at the study overall: Samples representing acute and convalescent COVID-19 were sourced from the United States, Italy and Spain. From T cells, B-cell-depleted T cells, or PBMCs came the material, which was cDNA or gDNA.

Authors' analysis steps: Reference gene primer amplification gave nucleated cell count estimates. Some clones are missing from TCRdb's copy, which holds only in-frame ones; the method was immunoSEQ multiplex PCR. V and J calls and clone size are copied from that table; D and trimming were computed from the DNA. Of 55,000 to 65,000 clones listed, approximately 92% were seen once; the top ten hold 2% to 2.5%. The receptor was isolated from a man in his sixties with acute or convalescent COVID-19. The sample was peripheral blood.

The CDR3 reads CASSLNRAGNTIYF. The CDR3, as DNA: TGTGCCAGCAGCTTAAACAGGGCTGGAAACACCATATATTTT. The rearrangement uses TRBV7-2 and TRBJ1-3, with D tentatively TRBD1 (6 bases). The germline V and J ends were trimmed by 2 bases and 2 bases, with 7 bases remaining between them. The CDR3 runs to 14 residues. In germline, CDR1 is SGHTA, CDR2 FQGNSA.